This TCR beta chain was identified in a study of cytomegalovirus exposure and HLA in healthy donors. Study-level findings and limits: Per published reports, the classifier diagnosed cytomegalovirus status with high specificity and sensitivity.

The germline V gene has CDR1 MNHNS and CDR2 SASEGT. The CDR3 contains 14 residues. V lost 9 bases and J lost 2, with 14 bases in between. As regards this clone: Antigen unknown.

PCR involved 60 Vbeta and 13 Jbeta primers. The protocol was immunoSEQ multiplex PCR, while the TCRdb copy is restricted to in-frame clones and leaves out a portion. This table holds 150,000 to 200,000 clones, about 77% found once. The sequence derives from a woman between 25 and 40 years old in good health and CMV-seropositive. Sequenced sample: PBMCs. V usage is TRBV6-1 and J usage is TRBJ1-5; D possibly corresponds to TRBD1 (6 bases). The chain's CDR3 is CASVPGQRNQPQHF. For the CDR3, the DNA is TGTGCCAGTGTACCGGGACAACGCAATCAGCCCCAGCATTTT.